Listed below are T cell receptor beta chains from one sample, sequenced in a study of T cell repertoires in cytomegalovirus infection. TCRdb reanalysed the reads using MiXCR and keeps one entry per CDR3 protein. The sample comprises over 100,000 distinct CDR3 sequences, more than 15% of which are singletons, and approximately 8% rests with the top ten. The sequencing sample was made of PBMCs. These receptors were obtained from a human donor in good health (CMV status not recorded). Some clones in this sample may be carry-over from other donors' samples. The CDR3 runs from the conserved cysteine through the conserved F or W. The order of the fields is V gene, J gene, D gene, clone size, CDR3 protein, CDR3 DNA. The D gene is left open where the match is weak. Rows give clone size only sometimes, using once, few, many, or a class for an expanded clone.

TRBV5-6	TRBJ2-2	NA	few	CASSLRNTGELFF	TGTGCCAGCAGCTTGAGGAACACCGGGGAGCTGTTTTTT
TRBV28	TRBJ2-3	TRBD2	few	CASSLDRGETDTQYF	TGTGCCAGCAGTCTAGACCGGGGGGAAACAGATACGCAGTATTTT
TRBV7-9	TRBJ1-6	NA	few	CASSRDGNSPLHF	TGTGCCAGCAGTCGGGACGGAAATTCACCCCTCCACTTT
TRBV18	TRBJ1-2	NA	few	CASSPESWDGNYGYTF	TGTGCCAGCTCACCAGAGTCATGGGATGGGAACTATGGCTACACCTTC
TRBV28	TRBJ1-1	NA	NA	CASSLGVGTEAFF	TGTGCCAGCAGTTTAGGGGTGGGCACTGAAGCTTTCTTT
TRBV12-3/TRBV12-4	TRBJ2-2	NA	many	CASSTQSGELFF	TGTGCCAGCAGTACTCAATCCGGGGAGCTGTTTTTT
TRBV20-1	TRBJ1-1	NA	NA	CSAKGRGGTLADTEAFF	TGCAGTGCTAAGGGACGGGGAGGGACCCTAGCGGACACTGAAGCTTTCTTT
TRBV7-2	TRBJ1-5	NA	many	CASSLRARGPKSDQPQHF	NA
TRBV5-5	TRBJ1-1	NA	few	CASSAPPGGETFF	TGTGCCAGCAGCGCCCCTCCCGGGGGCGAAACTTTCTTT
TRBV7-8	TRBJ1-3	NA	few	CASSLGLFRGSGNTIYF	TGTGCCAGCAGCTTAGGGTTGTTTCGTGGGTCTGGAAACACCATATATTTT
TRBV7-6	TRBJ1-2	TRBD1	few	CASSLSDRGGGYTF	TGTGCCAGCAGCTTATCGGACAGGGGAGGTGGCTACACCTTC
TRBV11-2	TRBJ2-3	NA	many	CASSSRGTLSTDTQYF	TGTGCCAGCAGCTCGAGGGGGACACTCAGCACAGATACGCAGTATTTT
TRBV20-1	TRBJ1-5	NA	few	CSAEGRHSNQPQHF	TGCAGTGCTGAGGGACGGCATAGCAATCAGCCCCAGCATTTT
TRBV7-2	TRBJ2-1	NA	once	CASSLARGSYNEQFF	TGTGCCAGCAGCTTAGCCAGGGGTTCCTACAATGAGCAGTTCTTC
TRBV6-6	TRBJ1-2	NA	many	CASSRQDYGYTF	TGTGCCAGCAGCCGTCAGGACTATGGCTACACCTTC
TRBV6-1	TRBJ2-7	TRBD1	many	CASRYERTGVSYEQYF	TGTGCCAGCAGGTATGAACGGACAGGGGTTTCCTACGAGCAGTACTTC
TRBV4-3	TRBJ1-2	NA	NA	CASSQASGPVDYGYTF	TGCGCCAGCAGCCAAGCCTCGGGACCTGTCGACTATGGCTACACCTTC
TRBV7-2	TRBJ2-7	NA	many	CASSFGTHSYEQYF	TGTGCCAGCAGCTTCGGGACCCACAGCTACGAGCAGTACTTC
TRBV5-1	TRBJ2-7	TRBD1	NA	CASSSRSGQGTEQYF	TGCGCCAGCAGCTCCAGGTCGGGACAGGGGACCGAGCAGTACTTC
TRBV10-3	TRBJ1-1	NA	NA	CAITDSATNTEAFF	TGTGCCATCACTGACAGTGCTACGAACACTGAAGCTTTCTTT
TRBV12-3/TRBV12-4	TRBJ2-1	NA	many	CASSLTPEEQFF	TGTGCCAGCAGTCTTACTCCGGAGGAGCAGTTCTTC
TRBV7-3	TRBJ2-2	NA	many	CASSSSIGTDTGELFF	TGTGCCAGCAGCTCCAGCATAGGGACGGACACCGGGGAGCTGTTTTTT
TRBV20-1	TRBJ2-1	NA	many	CSAKPRGRRDEQFF	TGCAGTGCCAAGCCCCGGGGCCGGCGGGATGAGCAGTTCTTC
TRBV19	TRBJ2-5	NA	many	CASSIGREETQYF	TGTGCCAGTAGTATCGGCAGGGAGGAGACCCAGTACTTC
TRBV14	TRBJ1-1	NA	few	CASSQEGTEAFF	TGTGCCAGCAGCCAAGAGGGGACTGAAGCTTTCTTT
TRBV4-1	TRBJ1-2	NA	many	CASSQDTSRDADGYTF	TGCGCCAGCAGCCAAGATACGAGTAGGGACGCGGATGGCTACACCTTC
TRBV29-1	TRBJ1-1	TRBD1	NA	CSATGSTEAFF	TGCAGCGCGACAGGGAGTACTGAAGCTTTCTTT
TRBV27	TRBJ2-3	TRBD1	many	CASSLQGARTDTQYF	TGTGCCAGCAGTCTACAGGGGGCCCGCACAGATACGCAGTATTTT
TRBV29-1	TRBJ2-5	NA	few	CSVAFRYPETQYF	TGCAGCGTTGCGTTTAGGTACCCGGAGACCCAGTACTTC
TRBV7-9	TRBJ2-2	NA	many	CASSLKEVLNTGELFF	TGTGCCAGCAGCTTAAAGGAAGTACTGAACACCGGGGAGCTGTTTTTT
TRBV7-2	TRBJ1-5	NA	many	CASSVSGPNQPQHF	TGTGCCAGCAGCGTATCCGGGCCAAATCAGCCCCAGCATTTT
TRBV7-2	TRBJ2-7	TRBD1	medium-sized	CASSRDRVASEQYF	TGTGCCAGCAGCCGGGACAGGGTGGCTTCCGAGCAGTACTTC
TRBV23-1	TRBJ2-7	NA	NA	CASSRRALGEQYF	TGCGCCAGCAGTCGCCGGGCCCTCGGGGAGCAGTACTTC
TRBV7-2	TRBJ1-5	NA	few	CASSVDIDSNQPQHF	TGTGCCAGCAGCGTGGACATAGATAGCAATCAGCCCCAGCATTTT
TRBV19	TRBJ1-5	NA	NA	CASRNYRDYDQPQHF	TGTGCCAGTAGGAACTACAGGGATTACGATCAGCCCCAGCATTTT
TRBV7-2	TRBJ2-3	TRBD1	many	CASSLDGQGPRDTQYF	TGTGCCAGCAGCTTAGATGGACAGGGACCGCGAGATACGCAGTATTTT
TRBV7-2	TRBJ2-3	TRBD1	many	CASRLSLTGDKLYF	TGTGCCAGCAGGCTATCCTTAACAGGGGACAAGTTGTATTTT
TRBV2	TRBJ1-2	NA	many	CASSGTIGSYGYTF	TGTGCCAGCAGCGGGACCATTGGGAGCTATGGCTACACCTTC
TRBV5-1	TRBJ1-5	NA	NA	CASSLGTNQPQHF	TGCGCCAGCAGCTTGGGCACAAATCAGCCCCAGCATTTT
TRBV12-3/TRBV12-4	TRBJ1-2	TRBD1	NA	CASSPGQGVRGYTF	TGTGCCAGCAGTCCCGGACAGGGGGTCCGAGGCTACACCTTC
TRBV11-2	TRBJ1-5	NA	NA	CASSGRGGSNQPQHF	TGTGCCAGCAGCGGCCGGGGGGGAAGCAATCAGCCCCAGCATTTT
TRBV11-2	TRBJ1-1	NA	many	CASSLDRYILARRLNTEAFF	TGTGCCAGCAGCTTAGACAGGTATATTTTGGCCCGGCGATTGAACACTGAAGCTTTCTTT
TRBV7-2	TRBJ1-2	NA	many	CASSLETAYGYTF	TGTGCCAGCAGCTTAGAGACGGCCTATGGCTACACCTTC